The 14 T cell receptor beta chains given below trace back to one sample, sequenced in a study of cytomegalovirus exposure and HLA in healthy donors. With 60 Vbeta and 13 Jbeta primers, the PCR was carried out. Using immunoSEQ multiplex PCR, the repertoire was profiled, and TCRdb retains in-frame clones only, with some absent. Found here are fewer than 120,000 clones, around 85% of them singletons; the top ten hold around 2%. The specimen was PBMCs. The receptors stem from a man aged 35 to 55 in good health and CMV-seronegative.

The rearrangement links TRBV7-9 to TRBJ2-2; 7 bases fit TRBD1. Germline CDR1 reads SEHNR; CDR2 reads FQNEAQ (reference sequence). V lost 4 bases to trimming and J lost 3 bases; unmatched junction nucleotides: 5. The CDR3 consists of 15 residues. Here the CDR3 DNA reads TGTGCCAGCAGCTCGCGACAGGGCTACACCGGGGAGCTGTTTTTT. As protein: CASSSRQGYTGELFF. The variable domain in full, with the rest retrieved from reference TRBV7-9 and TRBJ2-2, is DTGVSQNPRHKITKRGQNVTFRCDPISEHNRLYWYRQTLGQGPEFLTYFQNEAQLEKSRLLSDRFSAERPKGSFSTLEIQRTEQGDSAMYLCASSSRQGYTGELFFGEGSRLTVL.

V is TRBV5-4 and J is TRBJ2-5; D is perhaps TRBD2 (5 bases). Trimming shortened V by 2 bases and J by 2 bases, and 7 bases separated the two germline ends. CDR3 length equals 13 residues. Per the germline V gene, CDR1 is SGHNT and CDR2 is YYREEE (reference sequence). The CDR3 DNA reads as TGTGCCAGCAGCTTAGCGGCTCAAGAGACCCAGTACTTC. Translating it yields CASSLAAQETQYF.

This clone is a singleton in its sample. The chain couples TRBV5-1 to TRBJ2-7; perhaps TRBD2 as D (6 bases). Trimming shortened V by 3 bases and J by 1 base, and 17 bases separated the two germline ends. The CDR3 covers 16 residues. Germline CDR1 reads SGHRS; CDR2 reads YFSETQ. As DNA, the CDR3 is TGCGCCAGCAGCTCTTCACAGACCCGGGGGTCCTACGAGCAGTACTTC. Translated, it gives CASSSSQTRGSYEQYF.

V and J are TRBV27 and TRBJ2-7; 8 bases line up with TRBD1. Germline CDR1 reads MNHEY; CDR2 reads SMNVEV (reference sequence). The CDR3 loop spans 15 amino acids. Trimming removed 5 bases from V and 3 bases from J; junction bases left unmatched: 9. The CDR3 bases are TGTGCCAGCAGTCCTACGGACAGGGCTGGCTACGAGCAGTACTTC. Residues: CASSPTDRAGYEQYF.

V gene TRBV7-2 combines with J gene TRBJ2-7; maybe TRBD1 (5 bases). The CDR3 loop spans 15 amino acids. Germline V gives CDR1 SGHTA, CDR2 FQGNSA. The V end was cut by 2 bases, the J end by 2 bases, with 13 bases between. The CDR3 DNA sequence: TGTGCCAGCAGCTTATTTCCGACAGCCCCCTACGAGCAGTACTTC. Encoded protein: CASSLFPTAPYEQYF.

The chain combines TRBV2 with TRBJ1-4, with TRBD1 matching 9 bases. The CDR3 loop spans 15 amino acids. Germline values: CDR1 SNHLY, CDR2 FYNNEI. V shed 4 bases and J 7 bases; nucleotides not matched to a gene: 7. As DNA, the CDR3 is TGTGCCAGCAGTGGCACGGGACAGGGTAGTGAAAAACTGTTTTTT. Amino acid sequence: CASSGTGQGSEKLFF.

The CDR3 spells CASSAGLASTDTQYF. CDR3 bases: TGTGCCAGCAGCGCGGGACTGGCTAGCACAGATACGCAGTATTTT. The chain recombines TRBV9 with TRBJ2-3; perhaps TRBD2 as D (6 bases). Germline V gives CDR1 SGDLS, CDR2 YYNGEE. Trimming pared 3 bases from V and 0 bases from J, leaving 11 bases between. CDR3 length: 15 amino acids.

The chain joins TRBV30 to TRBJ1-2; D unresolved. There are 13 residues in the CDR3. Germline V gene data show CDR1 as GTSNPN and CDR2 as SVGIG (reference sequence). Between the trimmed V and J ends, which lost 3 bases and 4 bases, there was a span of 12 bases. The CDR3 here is CAWSATVSYGYTF. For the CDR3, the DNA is TGTGCCTGGAGCGCAACTGTTAGCTATGGCTACACCTTC.

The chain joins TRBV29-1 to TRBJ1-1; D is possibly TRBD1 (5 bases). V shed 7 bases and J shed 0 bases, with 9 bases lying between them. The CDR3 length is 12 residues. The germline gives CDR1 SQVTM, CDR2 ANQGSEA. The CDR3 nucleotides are TGCAGCGGAAGACAGTTGAACACTGAAGCTTTCTTT. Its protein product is CSGRQLNTEAFF.

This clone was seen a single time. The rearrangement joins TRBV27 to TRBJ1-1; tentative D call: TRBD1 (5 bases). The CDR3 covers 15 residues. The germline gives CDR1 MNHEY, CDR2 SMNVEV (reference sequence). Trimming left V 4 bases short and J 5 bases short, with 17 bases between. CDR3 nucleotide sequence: TGTGCCAGCAGTTCAAGCCGGACACTTAGAACTGAAGCTTTCTTT. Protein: CASSSSRTLRTEAFF.

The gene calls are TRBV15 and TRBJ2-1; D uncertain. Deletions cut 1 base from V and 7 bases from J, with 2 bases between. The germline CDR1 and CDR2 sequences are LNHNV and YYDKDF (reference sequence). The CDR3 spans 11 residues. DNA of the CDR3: TGTGCCACCAGCAGAGCGAATGAGCAGTTCTTC. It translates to CATSRANEQFF.

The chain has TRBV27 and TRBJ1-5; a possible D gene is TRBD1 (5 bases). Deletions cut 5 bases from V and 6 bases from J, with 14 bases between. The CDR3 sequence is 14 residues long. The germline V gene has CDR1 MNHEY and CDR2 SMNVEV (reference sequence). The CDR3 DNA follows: TGTGCCAGCAGTAAAACAGGATTGGGTCAGCCCCAGCATTTT. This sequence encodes CASSKTGLGQPQHF.

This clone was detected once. The DNA for the CDR3 is TGTGCCAGCAGTCTATACGGGACTGCGACTTCCTATAATTCACCCCTCCACTTT. It is translated as CASSLYGTATSYNSPLHF. The chain is built from TRBV27 and TRBJ1-6; D might be TRBD1 (5 bases). Germline values: CDR1 MNHEY, CDR2 SMNVEV (reference sequence). This CDR3 spans 18 amino acids. The V end was cut by 5 bases, the J end by 1 base, with 18 bases between.

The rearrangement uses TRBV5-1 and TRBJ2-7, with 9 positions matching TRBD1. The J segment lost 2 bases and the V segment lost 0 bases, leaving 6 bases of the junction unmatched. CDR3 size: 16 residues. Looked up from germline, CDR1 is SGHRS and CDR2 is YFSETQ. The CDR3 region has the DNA TGCGCCAGCAGCTTGGATGGACAGGGGAGAGCCTACGAGCAGTACTTC. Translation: CASSLDGQGRAYEQYF.